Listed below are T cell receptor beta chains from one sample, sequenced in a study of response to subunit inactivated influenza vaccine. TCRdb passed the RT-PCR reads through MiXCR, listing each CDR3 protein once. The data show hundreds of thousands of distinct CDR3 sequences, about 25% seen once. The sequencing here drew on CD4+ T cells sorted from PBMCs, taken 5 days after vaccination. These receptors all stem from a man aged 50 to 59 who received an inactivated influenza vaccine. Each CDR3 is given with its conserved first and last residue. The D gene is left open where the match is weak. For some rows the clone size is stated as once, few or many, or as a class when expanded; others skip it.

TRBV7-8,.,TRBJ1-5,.,CASSSSPGQPQHF,TGTGCCAGCAGCTCCTCCCCGGGGCAGCCCCAGCATTTT
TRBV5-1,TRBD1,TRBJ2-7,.,CASSFGTGPWGSYEQYF,TGCGCCAGCAGCTTTGGGACAGGGCCGTGGGGCTCCTACGAGCAGTACTTC
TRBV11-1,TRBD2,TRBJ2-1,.,CASRGKIAGGPYTYNEQFF,TGTGCCAGCAGGGGAAAGATAGCGGGAGGGCCCTACACTTACAATGAGCAGTTCTTC
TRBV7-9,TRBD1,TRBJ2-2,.,CASSLVSTQGRAGELFF,TGTGCCAGCAGCTTAGTATCCACACAGGGGCGAGCCGGGGAGCTGTTTTTT
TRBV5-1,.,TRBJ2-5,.,CASSTAGGQETQYF,TGCGCCAGCAGCACGGCTGGGGGCCAAGAGACCCAGTACTTC
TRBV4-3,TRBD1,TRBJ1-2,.,CASSQGQGRANYGYTF,TGCGCCAGCAGCCAAGGACAGGGCAGGGCTAACTATGGCTACACCTTC
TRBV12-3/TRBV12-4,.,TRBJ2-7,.,CASSLAGLAIRYEQYF,TGTGCCAGCAGTTTGGCGGGTCTAGCGATTCGCTACGAGCAGTACTTC
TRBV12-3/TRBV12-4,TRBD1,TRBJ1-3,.,CASLRTGEYGNTIYF,TGTGCCAGCCTAAGGACAGGCGAGTATGGAAACACCATATATTTT
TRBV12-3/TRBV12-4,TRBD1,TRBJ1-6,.,CASSSAGTGVSPLHF,TGTGCCAGCAGCTCCGCCGGGACAGGGGTTTCACCCCTCCACTTT
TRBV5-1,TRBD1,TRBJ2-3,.,CASSLGGTGVTDTQYF,TGCGCCAGCAGCTTGGGCGGGACAGGAGTTACAGATACGCAGTATTTT
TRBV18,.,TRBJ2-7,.,CASSPVQADFYEQYF,TGTGCCAGCTCACCAGTACAGGCCGACTTCTACGAGCAGTACTTC
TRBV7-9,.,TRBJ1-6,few,CASSPLGRPSPLHF,TGTGCCAGCAGTCCCCTGGGACGTCCTTCACCCCTCCACTTT
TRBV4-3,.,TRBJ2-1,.,CASSQDLATGPLFF,TGCGCCAGCAGCCAAGATCTAGCAACCGGACCATTGTTCTTC
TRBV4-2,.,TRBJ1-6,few,CASSQDYRPGSPLHF,TGTGCCAGCAGCCAAGATTACCGGCCTGGGTCACCCCTCCACTTT
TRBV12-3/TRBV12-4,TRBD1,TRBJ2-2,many,CASSSGQGTGELFF,TGTGCCAGCAGCTCAGGACAGGGGACCGGGGAGCTGTTTTTT
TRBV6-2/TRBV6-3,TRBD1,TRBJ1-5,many,CASSYSSRGLGQPQHF,TGTGCCAGCAGTTACTCCTCCAGGGGGCTCGGGCAGCCCCAGCATTTT
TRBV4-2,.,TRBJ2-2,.,CASSPRAPGELFF,TGTGCCAGCAGCCCCCGGGCCCCCGGGGAGCTGTTTTTT
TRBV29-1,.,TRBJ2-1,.,CSVEGTQGGGGSYNEQFF,TGCAGCGTTGAAGGGACACAGGGGGGAGGGGGCTCCTACAATGAGCAGTTCTTC
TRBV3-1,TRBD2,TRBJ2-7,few,CASSNGLAGVGEQYF,TGTGCCAGCAGCAACGGACTAGCGGGAGTAGGCGAGCAGTACTTC
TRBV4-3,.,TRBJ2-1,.,CASSQVGGLNEQFF,TGCGCCAGCAGCCAAGTTGGAGGGTTGAATGAGCAGTTCTTC
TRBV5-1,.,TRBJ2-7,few,CASSLAYGSSYEQYF,TGCGCCAGCAGCTTGGCATACGGGAGCTCCTACGAGCAGTACTTC
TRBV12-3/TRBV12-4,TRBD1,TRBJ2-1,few,CASSLQGANEQFF,TGTGCCAGCAGTTTACAGGGGGCCAATGAGCAGTTCTTC
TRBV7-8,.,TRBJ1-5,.,CASSLVRGSNQPQHF,TGTGCCAGCAGCTTAGTTAGGGGTAGCAATCAGCCCCAGCATTTT
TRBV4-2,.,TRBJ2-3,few,CASSQVFYGGGGLGISSTDTQYF,TGTGCCAGCAGCCAAGTTTTTTATGGCGGGGGCGGATTGGGGATTTCTAGCACAGATACGCAGTATTTT
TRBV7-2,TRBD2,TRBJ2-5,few,CASSLSKAGGQETQYF,TGTGCCAGCAGCTTGTCTAAAGCGGGGGGCCAAGAGACCCAGTACTTC
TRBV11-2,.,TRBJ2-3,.,CASSQTGHYGSDTQYF,TGTGCCAGCAGCCAAACCGGGCACTACGGGTCAGATACGCAGTATTTT
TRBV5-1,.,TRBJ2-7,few,CASSLAPVDGGEQYF,TGCGCCAGCAGCTTGGCCCCTGTGGACGGAGGCGAGCAGTACTTC
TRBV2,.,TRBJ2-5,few,CASSGVPQETQYF,TGTGCCAGCAGCGGGGTCCCGCAAGAGACCCAGTACTTC
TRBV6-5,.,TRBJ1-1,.,CASSYSTRLNTEAFF,TGTGCCAGCAGTTACTCGACGAGGTTGAACACTGAAGCTTTCTTT
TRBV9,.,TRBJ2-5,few,CASSVAVASAQETQYF,TGTGCCAGCAGCGTAGCTGTGGCTTCGGCCCAAGAGACCCAGTACTTC
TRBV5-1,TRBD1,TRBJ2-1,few,CASSPGQDRNEQFF,TGCGCCAGCAGCCCTGGACAGGACCGGAATGAGCAGTTCTTC
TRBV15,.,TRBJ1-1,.,CATSRPGLLTDAFF,TGTGCCACCAGCAGACCGGGCCTTCTCACTGACGCTTTCTTT
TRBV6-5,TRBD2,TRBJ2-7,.,CASSYGLADTYEQYF,TGTGCCAGCAGTTACGGGCTAGCGGACACGTACGAGCAGTACTTC
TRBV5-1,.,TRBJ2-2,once,CASSLDPLGTGELFF,TGCGCCAGCAGCTTGGATCCCCTAGGAACCGGGGAGCTGTTTTTT
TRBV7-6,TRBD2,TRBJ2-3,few,CASSLGRTSGHTDTQYF,TGTGCCAGCAGCTTAGGACGGACTAGCGGCCACACAGATACGCAGTATTTT
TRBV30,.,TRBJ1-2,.,CAWGAQGANYGYTF,TGTGCCTGGGGGGCACAGGGAGCTAACTATGGCTACACCTTC
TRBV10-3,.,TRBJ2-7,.,CAISGGDNYYEQYF,TGTGCCATCAGTGGAGGGGACAATTACTACGAGCAGTACTTC
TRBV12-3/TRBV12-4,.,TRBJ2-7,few,CASSYGALGQYF,TGTGCCAGCAGTTACGGTGCGTTGGGGCAGTACTTC
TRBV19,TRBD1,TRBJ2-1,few,CASSIATGGNEQFF,TGTGCCAGTAGTATAGCCACAGGGGGCAATGAGCAGTTCTTC
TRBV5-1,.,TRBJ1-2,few,CASSLDSPIGGYTF,TGCGCCAGCAGCTTGGACAGCCCCATCGGTGGCTACACCTTC
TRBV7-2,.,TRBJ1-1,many,CASSSTWNTEAFF,TGTGCCAGCAGCTCTACATGGAACACTGAAGCTTTCTTT
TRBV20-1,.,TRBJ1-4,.,CSASQGGGEKLFF,TGCAGTGCTAGTCAGGGAGGGGGTGAAAAACTGTTTTTT
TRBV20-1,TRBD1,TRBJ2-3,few,CSARTPGTGGTDTQYF,TGCAGTGCTAGGACGCCCGGGACAGGAGGCACAGATACGCAGTATTTT
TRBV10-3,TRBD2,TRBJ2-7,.,CATAFSGGTYEQYF,TGTGCCACCGCCTTTAGCGGGGGAACCTACGAGCAGTACTTC
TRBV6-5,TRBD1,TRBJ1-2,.,CASSWTGQYGYTF,TGTGCCAGCAGTTGGACAGGGCAGTATGGCTACACCTTC
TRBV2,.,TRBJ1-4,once,CASRATATRHEKLFF,TGTGCCAGCAGGGCGACAGCCACGAGGCATGAAAAACTGTTTTTT
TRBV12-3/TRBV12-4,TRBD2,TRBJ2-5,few,CASSSHSSGGAQF,TGTGCCAGCAGTTCCCATTCTAGCGGGGGGGCGCAGTTC
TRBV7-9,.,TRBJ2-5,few,CASSLTAGNQETQYF,TGTGCCAGCAGCTTAACGGCAGGGAACCAAGAGACCCAGTACTTC
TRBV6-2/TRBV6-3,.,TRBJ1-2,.,CASSYSGGTNYGYTF,TGTGCCAGCAGTTACTCCGGGGGGACTAACTATGGCTACACCTTC
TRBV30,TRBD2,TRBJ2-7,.,CAWSPSGSSYEQYF,TGTGCCTGGAGTCCTAGCGGGAGTAGCTACGAGCAGTACTTC
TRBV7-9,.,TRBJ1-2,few,CASSFSGQYGYTF,TGTGCCAGCAGCTTCTCCGGACAGTATGGCTACACCTTC
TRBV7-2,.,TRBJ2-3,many,CASSLLGGQADTQYF,TGTGCCAGCAGCTTATTGGGGGGCCAGGCAGATACGCAGTATTTT
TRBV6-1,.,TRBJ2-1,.,CASSLPSRSSYNEQFF,TGTGCCAGCAGCCTCCCCTCTAGAAGCTCCTACAATGAGCAGTTCTTC
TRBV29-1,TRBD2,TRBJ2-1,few,CSAGTSGHRHYNEQFF,TGCAGCGCGGGGACTAGCGGGCACCGACATTACAATGAGCAGTTCTTC
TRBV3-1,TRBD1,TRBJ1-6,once,CASSQRGQGAYSPLHF,TGTGCCAGCAGCCAGAGGGGACAGGGGGCCTATTCACCCCTCCACTTT
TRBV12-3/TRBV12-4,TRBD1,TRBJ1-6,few,CASSDRDRVRSPLHF,TGTGCCAGCAGCGATCGGGACAGGGTACGATCACCCCTCCACTTT